This T cell receptor beta chain was sequenced during a study of T-cell reconstitution after alpha-beta-depleted transplantation in children. This clonotype occurred a few times. It was with unique molecular identifiers that the TCRbeta library was prepared. MiXCR, run by TCRdb on the PCR reads, gives a single entry per CDR3 protein. Of 200,000 to 250,000 distinct CDR3 sequences detected, around 9.6% appear once; the ten largest clones hold less than 8%. The receptor was derived from a human donor who donated a stem cell graft to a child with acute lymphoblastic leukemia. The sequences come from PBMCs from the stem cell graft donor, collected from the stem cell graft.

DNA for the CDR3: TGCGCCAGCAGCTCTACAGGGGGATTAAGGACAGATACGCAGTATTTT. Its translation: CASSSTGGLRTDTQYF. V usage is TRBV5-1 and J usage is TRBJ2-3; 8 nucleotides match TRBD1. After removal of 3 bases from V and 3 bases from J, the junction contained 9 bases not matched to a gene. Germline CDR1 is SGHRS and CDR2 is YFSETQ. The CDR3 sequence is 16 residues long.